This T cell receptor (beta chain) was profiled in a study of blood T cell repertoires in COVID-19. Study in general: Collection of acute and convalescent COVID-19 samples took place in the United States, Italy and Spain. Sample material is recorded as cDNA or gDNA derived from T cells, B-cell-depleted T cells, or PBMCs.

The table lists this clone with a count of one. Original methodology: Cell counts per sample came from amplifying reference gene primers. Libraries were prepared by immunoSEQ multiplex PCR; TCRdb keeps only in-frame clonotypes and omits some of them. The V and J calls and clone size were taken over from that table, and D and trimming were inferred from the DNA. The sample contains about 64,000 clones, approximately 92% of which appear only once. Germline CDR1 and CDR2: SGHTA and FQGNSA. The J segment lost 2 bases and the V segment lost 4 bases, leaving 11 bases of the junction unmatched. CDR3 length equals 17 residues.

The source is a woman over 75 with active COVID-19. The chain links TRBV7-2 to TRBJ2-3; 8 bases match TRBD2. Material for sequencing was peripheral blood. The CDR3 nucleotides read TGTGCCAGCAGCTCGCGTAGAGGAGCGGGGGTCACAGATACGCAGTATTTT. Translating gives CASSSRRGAGVTDTQYF.